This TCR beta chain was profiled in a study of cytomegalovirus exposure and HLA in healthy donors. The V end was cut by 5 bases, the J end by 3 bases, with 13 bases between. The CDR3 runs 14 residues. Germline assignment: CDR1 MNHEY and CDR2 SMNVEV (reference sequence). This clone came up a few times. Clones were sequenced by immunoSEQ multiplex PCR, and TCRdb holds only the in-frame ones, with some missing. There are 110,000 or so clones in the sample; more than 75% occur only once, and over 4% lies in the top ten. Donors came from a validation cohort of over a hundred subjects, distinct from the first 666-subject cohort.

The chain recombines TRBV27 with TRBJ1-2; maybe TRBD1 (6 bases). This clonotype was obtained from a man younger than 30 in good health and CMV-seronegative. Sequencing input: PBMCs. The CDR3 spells CASSPRGSYYGYTF. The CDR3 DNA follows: TGTGCCAGCAGTCCAAGGGGGAGTTACTATGGCTACACCTTC.